This is a list of T cell receptor beta chains from one sample in a study of post-analysis software for immune sequencing data. A single record per CDR3 protein comes from TCRdb applying MiXCR to the PCR reads. The sample holds some 700,000 distinct CDR3 sequences, 55% to 70% seen once. The source material was blood. The receptors come from a girl aged 2-15 years with multiple sclerosis. The CDR3 runs from the conserved cysteine through the conserved F or W. Each record gives: J gene, clone size, V gene, D gene, CDR3 DNA, CDR3 protein. The D gene is left open where the match is weak. The size entry is marked missing in some rows and otherwise reads once, few, many or a size class.

>TRBJ2-1|many|TRBV7-2|.
TGTGCCAGCAGTTTAGGGCAAGTCAATGAGCAGTTCTTC
CASSLGQVNEQFF
>TRBJ2-1|.|TRBV7-7|.
TGTGCCAGCAGCTCGTCCCCGAGGGATGAGCAGTTCTTC
CASSSSPRDEQFF
>TRBJ1-1|.|TRBV3-1|.
TGTGCCAGCAGCTTCAGCGACGCCCCCCGGAGTTCGGGGGCAGGGGCTTTCTTT
CASSFSDAPRSSGAGAFF
>TRBJ1-6|once|TRBV6-6|.
TGTGCCAGCAGTGACCTGGGCCGGGGCAATTCACCCCTCCACTTT
CASSDLGRGNSPLHF
>TRBJ2-7|.|TRBV5-1|TRBD1
TGCGCCAGCAGCCTCGGACAGGATGCCTACGAGCAGTACTTC
CASSLGQDAYEQYF
>TRBJ2-1|.|TRBV7-2|.
TGTGCCAGCAGCTTATCATTGACTCCCTACAATGAGCAGTTCTTC
CASSLSLTPYNEQFF
>TRBJ2-4|few|TRBV7-2|.
TGTGCCAGCTCCCCGACCCGGTTAGACATTCAGTACTTC
CASSPTRLDIQYF
>TRBJ1-2|few|TRBV24-1|TRBD1
TGTGCCACCAGTGCCCCGGGACAGGGGAACTATGGCTACACCTTC
CATSAPGQGNYGYTF
>TRBJ2-3|.|TRBV6-6|.
TGTGCCAGCAGTTACTCGACCCCGACTAGTATCTCAGATACGCAGTATTTT
CASSYSTPTSISDTQYF
>TRBJ1-2|few|TRBV12-3/TRBV12-4|TRBD1
TGTGCCAGCAGTCTACCGGGGACAGGGGATGGCTACACCTTC
CASSLPGTGDGYTF
>TRBJ2-1|.|TRBV2|.
TGTGCCAGCAGCAGACGAACAGGGGGGGCGCGGAATGAGCAGTTCTTC
CASSRRTGGARNEQFF
>TRBJ1-2|few|TRBV29-1|.
TGCAGCGTATCCCGGGAGAGCTATGGTTACACCTTC
CSVSRESYGYTF
>TRBJ2-5|few|TRBV3-1|.
TGTGCCAGCAGCCAAGAAGGGACCCAGTACTTC
CASSQEGTQYF
>TRBJ2-3|.|TRBV7-9|TRBD1
TGTGCCAGCAGCTTCTGGGGACAGGGGGCGACCAGCGCGGATACGCAGTATTTT
CASSFWGQGATSADTQYF
>TRBJ2-5|.|TRBV6-5|.
TGTGCCAGCAGTTACTCGAGTAGACTAGCAGGGGCGCACCAAGAGACCCAGTACTTC
CASSYSSRLAGAHQETQYF
>TRBJ2-1|.|TRBV5-4|.
TGTGCCAGCAGCCGGGGGCCAGGAGGCAGCGATGAGCAGTTCTTC
CASSRGPGGSDEQFF
>TRBJ1-4|few|TRBV5-1|.
TGCGCCAGCAGCTTGGCGGGGAGCGATGAAAAACTGTTTTTT
CASSLAGSDEKLFF
>TRBJ2-3|once|TRBV5-1|.
TGCGCCAGCAGCTTGGACGGACGCACAGATACGCAGTATTTT
CASSLDGRTDTQYF
>TRBJ1-5|once|TRBV21-1|.
TGTGCCAGCAGCAAAGCCAGGGAAGAGGGGTGGTGGGATCAGCCCCAGCATTTT
CASSKAREEGWWDQPQHF
>TRBJ2-1|.|TRBV20-1|.
TGCAGTGCGCGACAGTTATACAATGAGCAGTTCTTC
CSARQLYNEQFF
>TRBJ1-1|.|TRBV6-1|.
TGTGCCAGCAGTGAACATCGGGGTAGTACTGAAGCTTTCTTT
CASSEHRGSTEAFF
>TRBJ2-3|.|TRBV7-7|TRBD2
TGTGCCAGCAGCTTATCGGCTAGCGGGATCACAGATACGCAGTATTTT
CASSLSASGITDTQYF
>TRBJ2-6|.|TRBV6-4|.
TGTGCCAGCAGTGTCTCTGGGACGGGAGTAGTTGGGGCCAACGTCCTGACTTTC
CASSVSGTGVVGANVLTF
>TRBJ2-7|few|TRBV5-1|TRBD1
TGCGCCAGCAGCTTGGTGGGACAGGGGACCAACTCCTACGAGCAGTACTTC
CASSLVGQGTNSYEQYF
>TRBJ2-1|few|TRBV12-3/TRBV12-4|TRBD2
TGTGCCAGCAGGGCCCTAGAGTGGGGACTAGCCGTCAATGAGCAGTTCTTC
CASRALEWGLAVNEQFF
>TRBJ2-1|few|TRBV28|TRBD2
TGTGCCAGCAGTTTGCGGCTAGCGGGAGGGAAGAATGAGCAGTTCTTC
CASSLRLAGGKNEQFF